These T cell receptor beta chains were read from a single sample in a study of blood T cell repertoires in COVID-19. Method: immunoSEQ multiplex PCR; TCRdb's copy keeps in-frame clones and lacks some. The sample records 350,000 or so clones, about 88% being singletons. The sample comprised PBMCs or T cells enriched from blood (not recorded which). The receptors originated from a woman younger than 45 who had been exposed to COVID-19. The CDR3 runs from the conserved cysteine through the conserved F or W. D genes are given only for firm matches. Rows give clone size only sometimes, using once, few, many, or a class for an expanded clone.

CDR3aa: CASSQVGGPTEAFF
CDR3nt: TGTGCCAGCAGTCAGGTAGGGGGACCCACTGAAGCTTTCTTT
j_gene: TRBJ1-1
abundance: -
d_gene: -
len: 14
v_gene: TRBV6-5

CDR3aa: CASSRPSTSEQYF
CDR3nt: TGTGCCAGCAGCCGGCCATCGACTAGTGAGCAGTACTTC
j_gene: TRBJ2-7
abundance: -
d_gene: -
len: 13
v_gene: TRBV4-2

CDR3aa: CASSQGGRGNSPLHF
CDR3nt: TGCGCCAGCAGCCAAGGGGGGCGAGGTAATTCACCCCTCCACTTT
j_gene: TRBJ1-6
abundance: -
d_gene: -
len: 15
v_gene: TRBV4-1

CDR3aa: CSVVSGREKLFF
CDR3nt: TGCAGCGTTGTGTCAGGGAGGGAAAAACTGTTTTTT
j_gene: TRBJ1-4
abundance: -
d_gene: -
len: 12
v_gene: TRBV29-1

CDR3aa: CASSAAGQSAEAFF
CDR3nt: TGTGCCAGCAGTGCTGCGGGACAGTCAGCCGAAGCTTTCTTT
j_gene: TRBJ1-1
abundance: -
d_gene: TRBD1
len: 14
v_gene: TRBV2

CDR3aa: CAWSGTGVSPLHF
CDR3nt: TGTGCCTGGTCCGGGACAGGGGTGTCACCCCTCCACTTT
j_gene: TRBJ1-6
abundance: -
d_gene: TRBD1
len: 13
v_gene: TRBV30

CDR3aa: CAPSRTGGTEQYF
CDR3nt: TGTGCCCCGTCGCGAACAGGGGGGACCGAGCAGTACTTC
j_gene: TRBJ2-7
abundance: -
d_gene: TRBD1
len: 13
v_gene: TRBV30

CDR3aa: CASSNRDRVKEAFF
CDR3nt: TGTGCCAGCAGCAACCGGGACAGGGTGAAAGAAGCTTTCTTT
j_gene: TRBJ1-1
abundance: -
d_gene: TRBD1
len: 14
v_gene: TRBV7-8

CDR3aa: CASSSLWNRETQYF
CDR3nt: TGTGCCAGCAGCTCCCTCTGGAACAGAGAGACCCAGTACTTC
j_gene: TRBJ2-5
abundance: -
d_gene: -
len: 14
v_gene: TRBV7-6

CDR3aa: CASSLSQNTEAFF
CDR3nt: TGTGCCAGCAGCTTATCCCAGAACACTGAAGCTTTCTTT
j_gene: TRBJ1-1
abundance: -
d_gene: -
len: 13
v_gene: TRBV7-9

CDR3aa: CASSSLAGGPVSYNEQFF
CDR3nt: TGTGCCAGCAGTTCCCTAGCGGGAGGCCCTGTCTCCTACAATGAGCAGTTCTTC
j_gene: TRBJ2-1
abundance: -
d_gene: TRBD2
len: 18
v_gene: TRBV28

CDR3aa: CASSLDRSSGNTIYF
CDR3nt: TGTGCCAGCAGTTTAGACCGGAGCTCTGGAAACACCATATATTTT
j_gene: TRBJ1-3
abundance: -
d_gene: -
len: 15
v_gene: TRBV27

CDR3aa: CAWTVPGGEVNQPQHF
CDR3nt: TGTGCCTGGACCGTCCCGGGGGGCGAGGTCAATCAGCCCCAGCATTTT
j_gene: TRBJ1-5
abundance: -
d_gene: -
len: 16
v_gene: TRBV30

CDR3aa: CASSAPLAGVGAGELFF
CDR3nt: TGTGCCAGCAGCGCCCCCTTAGCGGGAGTAGGGGCCGGGGAGCTGTTTTTT
j_gene: TRBJ2-2
abundance: -
d_gene: TRBD2
len: 17
v_gene: TRBV9

CDR3aa: CASGRQGWAFF
CDR3nt: TGTGCTAGTGGTCGACAGGGTTGGGCTTTCTTT
j_gene: TRBJ1-1
abundance: -
d_gene: TRBD1
len: 11
v_gene: TRBV12-5

CDR3aa: CASSIESSGRREQFF
CDR3nt: TGTGCCAGTAGTATAGAATCTAGCGGGAGGCGTGAGCAGTTCTTC
j_gene: TRBJ2-1
abundance: few
d_gene: TRBD2
len: 15
v_gene: TRBV19

CDR3aa: CASSMGLAGVLSDPFF
CDR3nt: TGTGCCAGTAGTATGGGGCTAGCGGGAGTACTCTCGGATCCGTTCTTC
j_gene: TRBJ2-1
abundance: -
d_gene: TRBD2
len: 16
v_gene: TRBV19

CDR3aa: CASSPSTGRNTQYF
CDR3nt: TGTGCCAGCAGCCCCTCGACAGGGCGGAATACGCAGTATTTT
j_gene: TRBJ2-3
abundance: -
d_gene: TRBD1
len: 14
v_gene: TRBV4-2

CDR3aa: CASSHGQGMVRNTIYF
CDR3nt: TGTGCCAGCAGCCACGGACAGGGGATGGTTCGAAACACCATATATTTT
j_gene: TRBJ1-3
abundance: -
d_gene: TRBD1
len: 16
v_gene: TRBV7-9

CDR3aa: CASSSMDEKLFF
CDR3nt: TGTGCCAGCAGCTCTATGGATGAAAAACTGTTTTTT
j_gene: TRBJ1-4
abundance: -
d_gene: -
len: 12
v_gene: TRBV5-5

CDR3aa: CASSFSVSSYEQYF
CDR3nt: TGTGCCAGCAGTTTTAGCGTGAGCTCCTACGAGCAGTACTTC
j_gene: TRBJ2-7
abundance: -
d_gene: -
len: 14
v_gene: TRBV28

CDR3aa: CASSPDSPANYGYTF
CDR3nt: TGTGCCAGTAGCCCTGACAGCCCAGCTAACTATGGCTACACCTTC
j_gene: TRBJ1-2
abundance: few
d_gene: -
len: 15
v_gene: TRBV19

CDR3aa: CASSLDSLAGDSYEQYF
CDR3nt: TGTGCCAGCAGTTTAGATAGCCTAGCGGGAGATTCCTACGAGCAGTACTTC
j_gene: TRBJ2-7
abundance: -
d_gene: TRBD2
len: 17
v_gene: TRBV28

CDR3aa: CASSLESWRGGRNEQFF
CDR3nt: TGTGCCAGCAGCTTAGAGTCGTGGAGGGGTGGGCGCAATGAGCAGTTCTTC
j_gene: TRBJ2-1
abundance: -
d_gene: -
len: 17
v_gene: TRBV11-2

CDR3aa: CASSRAQDSYEQYF
CDR3nt: TGTGCCAGCTCCCGCGCCCAGGACTCCTACGAGCAGTACTTC
j_gene: TRBJ2-7
abundance: -
d_gene: -
len: 14
v_gene: TRBV18

CDR3aa: CASSNSGSAADTQYF
CDR3nt: TGTGCCAGCTCAAATAGCGGGAGTGCAGCAGATACGCAGTATTTT
j_gene: TRBJ2-3
abundance: -
d_gene: TRBD2
len: 15
v_gene: TRBV18

CDR3aa: CASSLVGGSSGEQFF
CDR3nt: TGTGCCAGCAGCTTAGTGGGCGGTTCCAGCGGTGAGCAGTTCTTC
j_gene: TRBJ2-1
abundance: -
d_gene: -
len: 15
v_gene: TRBV11-2

CDR3aa: CASGLSGLAGGKEDTQYF
CDR3nt: TGTGCCAGCGGGTTGTCGGGACTAGCGGGAGGGAAGGAAGATACGCAGTATTTT
j_gene: TRBJ2-3
abundance: -
d_gene: TRBD2
len: 18
v_gene: TRBV3-1/TRBV3-2

CDR3aa: CASSFTSGQGLGEQYF
CDR3nt: TGTGCCAGCAGCTTTACGTCGGGACAGGGGTTGGGAGAGCAGTACTTC
j_gene: TRBJ2-7
abundance: -
d_gene: TRBD1
len: 16
v_gene: TRBV7-9

CDR3aa: CATSSQGGGQPQHF
CDR3nt: TGTGCCACCAGCAGCCAGGGAGGCGGTCAGCCCCAGCATTTT
j_gene: TRBJ1-5
abundance: once
d_gene: -
len: 14
v_gene: TRBV15

CDR3aa: CAGSKGTTQETQYF
CDR3nt: TGTGCCGGATCCAAAGGGACAACCCAAGAGACCCAGTACTTC
j_gene: TRBJ2-5
abundance: once
d_gene: -
len: 14
v_gene: TRBV28

CDR3aa: CASRVTGYEQYF
CDR3nt: TGTGCCAGCAGGGTGACAGGCTACGAGCAGTACTTC
j_gene: TRBJ2-7
abundance: once
d_gene: -
len: 12
v_gene: TRBV28

CDR3aa: CASRGPGGPQHF
CDR3nt: TGTGCCAGCAGGGGCCCGGGGGGGCCCCAGCATTTT
j_gene: TRBJ1-5
abundance: once
d_gene: -
len: 12
v_gene: TRBV12-3/TRBV12-4

CDR3aa: CASSLTKREGRNEQFF
CDR3nt: TGTGCCAGCAGTCTTACTAAGCGGGAGGGGAGGAATGAGCAGTTCTTC
j_gene: TRBJ2-1
abundance: -
d_gene: TRBD2
len: 16
v_gene: TRBV9

CDR3aa: CSASLAGDGEQYF
CDR3nt: TGCAGTGCTAGTCTGGCGGGAGATGGCGAGCAGTACTTC
j_gene: TRBJ2-7
abundance: few
d_gene: TRBD2
len: 13
v_gene: TRBV20-1

CDR3aa: CASSVGGLAGVRRGGELFF
CDR3nt: TGTGCCAGCAGCGTAGGGGGACTAGCGGGAGTACGGAGGGGCGGGGAGCTGTTTTTT
j_gene: TRBJ2-2
abundance: -
d_gene: TRBD2
len: 19
v_gene: TRBV9

CDR3aa: CASSFARVYSPLHF
CDR3nt: TGTGCCAGCAGTTTCGCCAGGGTCTATTCACCCCTCCACTTT
j_gene: TRBJ1-6
abundance: -
d_gene: -
len: 14
v_gene: TRBV27

CDR3aa: CASSPPQGAWVYEQYF
CDR3nt: TGTGCCAGCTCACCACCGCAGGGGGCCTGGGTATACGAGCAGTACTTC
j_gene: TRBJ2-7
abundance: -
d_gene: TRBD1
len: 16
v_gene: TRBV18

CDR3aa: CASDSTFQGTRSNQPQHF
CDR3nt: TGCGCCAGCGATTCTACCTTTCAGGGGACAAGGAGCAATCAGCCCCAGCATTTT
j_gene: TRBJ1-5
abundance: -
d_gene: -
len: 18
v_gene: TRBV10-1

CDR3aa: CASSGAMNTEAFF
CDR3nt: TGTGCCAGCTCGGGGGCAATGAACACTGAAGCTTTCTTT
j_gene: TRBJ1-1
abundance: -
d_gene: -
len: 13
v_gene: TRBV18

CDR3aa: CASRPTGYSNQPQHF
CDR3nt: TGTGCCAGCAGACCGACAGGATATAGCAATCAGCCCCAGCATTTT
j_gene: TRBJ1-5
abundance: -
d_gene: -
len: 15
v_gene: TRBV6-5

CDR3aa: CVTQRLTQETQYF
CDR3nt: TGTGTCACCCAGAGGCTAACCCAAGAGACCCAGTACTTC
j_gene: TRBJ2-5
abundance: -
d_gene: -
len: 13
v_gene: TRBV6-5

CDR3aa: CASSWGLLAGDAYNEQFF
CDR3nt: TGCGCCAGCAGCTGGGGTCTGCTAGCGGGAGACGCCTACAATGAGCAGTTCTTC
j_gene: TRBJ2-1
abundance: -
d_gene: TRBD2
len: 18
v_gene: TRBV5-1

CDR3aa: CASSLPGQGPNTEAFF
CDR3nt: TGTGCCAGCAGCTTGCCCGGACAGGGGCCCAACACTGAAGCTTTCTTT
j_gene: TRBJ1-1
abundance: -
d_gene: TRBD1
len: 16
v_gene: TRBV5-6

CDR3aa: CSVEGPGGMYF
CDR3nt: TGCAGCGTTGAAGGACCAGGGGGCATGTACTTC
j_gene: TRBJ2-7
abundance: few
d_gene: TRBD1
len: 11
v_gene: TRBV29-1

CDR3aa: CASSIGGISLAKNIQYF
CDR3nt: TGTGCCAGTAGTATAGGGGGCATCTCTTTAGCCAAAAACATTCAGTACTTC
j_gene: TRBJ2-4
abundance: -
d_gene: -
len: 17
v_gene: TRBV19

CDR3aa: CASSFGGEGNNEQFF
CDR3nt: TGTGCCAGCAGTTTTGGGGGGGAGGGAAACAATGAGCAGTTCTTC
j_gene: TRBJ2-1
abundance: -
d_gene: TRBD2
len: 15
v_gene: TRBV28

CDR3aa: CASSIRRGSNYGYTF
CDR3nt: TGTGCCAGCAGCATACGCAGGGGGTCGAACTATGGCTACACCTTC
j_gene: TRBJ1-2
abundance: -
d_gene: TRBD1
len: 15
v_gene: TRBV7-2

CDR3aa: CASSSGQLHNQPQHF
CDR3nt: TGTGCCAGCAGCTCCGGACAGTTACACAATCAGCCCCAGCATTTT
j_gene: TRBJ1-5
abundance: -
d_gene: -
len: 15
v_gene: TRBV5-6

CDR3aa: CASSVHPGTGNGGYGYTF
CDR3nt: TGTGCCAGCAGCGTCCATCCCGGGACAGGCAACGGCGGGTATGGCTACACCTTC
j_gene: TRBJ1-2
abundance: once
d_gene: TRBD1
len: 18
v_gene: TRBV9

CDR3aa: CASSPTTGIEQFF
CDR3nt: TGTGCCAGCAGTCCTACTACAGGGATTGAGCAGTTCTTC
j_gene: TRBJ2-1
abundance: -
d_gene: -
len: 13
v_gene: TRBV12-3/TRBV12-4